One T cell receptor beta chain is described in this entry. Only in-frame clones appear in the TCRdb table, and some are missing; sequencing was by immunoSEQ multiplex PCR. The sample shows some 83,000 clones, 85% to 95% of them seen only once. The sample is drawn from a study of technical replicates of blood from several donors. J gave up 7 bases and V 0 bases, and 17 bases lay outside the gene matches. The CDR3 extends over 19 amino acids. The V gene's germline CDR1 is SGHTA and CDR2 FQGNSA. The sequenced material came from T cells isolated from PBMCs. The clonotype originates from a human donor in good health. This sequence joins TRBV7-2 and TRBJ2-7; 11 bases are a match to TRBD2. This chain's CDR3 is CASSLAGLKLAGVSLEQYF. CDR3 bases: TGTGCCAGCAGCTTAGCGGGCCTTAAACTAGCGGGAGTTTCTCTTGAGCAGTACTTC.